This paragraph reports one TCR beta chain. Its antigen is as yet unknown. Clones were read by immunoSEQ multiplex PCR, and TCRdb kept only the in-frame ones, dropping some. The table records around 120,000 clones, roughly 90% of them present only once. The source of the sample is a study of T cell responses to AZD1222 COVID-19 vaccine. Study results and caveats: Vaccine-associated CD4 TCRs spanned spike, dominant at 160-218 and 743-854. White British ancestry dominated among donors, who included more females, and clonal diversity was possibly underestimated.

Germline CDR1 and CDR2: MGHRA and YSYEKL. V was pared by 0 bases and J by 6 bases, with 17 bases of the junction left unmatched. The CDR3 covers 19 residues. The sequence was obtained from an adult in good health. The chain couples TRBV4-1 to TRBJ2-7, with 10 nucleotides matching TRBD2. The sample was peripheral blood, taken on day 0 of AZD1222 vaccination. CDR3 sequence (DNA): TGCGCCAGCAGCCAAGATCGAACTAGCGGGACCCATCCTCCCGGCGAGCAGTACTTC. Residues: CASSQDRTSGTHPPGEQYF.